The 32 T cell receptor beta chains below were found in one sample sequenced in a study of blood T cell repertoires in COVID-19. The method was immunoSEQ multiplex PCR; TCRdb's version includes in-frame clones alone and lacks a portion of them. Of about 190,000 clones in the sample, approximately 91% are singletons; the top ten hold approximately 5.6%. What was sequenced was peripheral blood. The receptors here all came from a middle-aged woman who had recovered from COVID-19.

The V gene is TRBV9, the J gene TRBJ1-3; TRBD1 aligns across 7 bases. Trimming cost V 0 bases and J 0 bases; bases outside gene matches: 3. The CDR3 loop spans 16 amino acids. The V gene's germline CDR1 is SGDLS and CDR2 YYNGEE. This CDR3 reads CASSVGRTGSGNTIYF. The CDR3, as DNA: TGTGCCAGCAGCGTAGGGAGGACAGGCTCTGGAAACACCATATATTTT. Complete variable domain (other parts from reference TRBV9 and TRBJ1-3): DSGVTQTPKHLITATGQRVTLRCSPRSGDLSVYWYQQSLDQGLQFLIQYYNGEERAKGNILERFSAQQFPDLHSELNLSSLELGDSALYFCASSVGRTGSGNTIYFGEGSWLTVV.

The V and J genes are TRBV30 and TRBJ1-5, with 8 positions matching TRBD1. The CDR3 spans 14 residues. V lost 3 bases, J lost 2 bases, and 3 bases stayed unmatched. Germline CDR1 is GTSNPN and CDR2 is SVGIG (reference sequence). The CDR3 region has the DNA TGTGCCTGGAGCCGGGGACAGGGCAATCAGCCCCAGCATTTT. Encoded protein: CAWSRGQGNQPQHF. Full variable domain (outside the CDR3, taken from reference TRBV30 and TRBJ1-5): SQTIHQWPATLVQPVGSPLSLECTVEGTSNPNLYWYRQAAGRGLQLLFYSVGIGQISSEVPQNLSASRPQDRQFILSSKKLLLSDSGFYLCAWSRGQGNQPQHFGDGTRLSIL.

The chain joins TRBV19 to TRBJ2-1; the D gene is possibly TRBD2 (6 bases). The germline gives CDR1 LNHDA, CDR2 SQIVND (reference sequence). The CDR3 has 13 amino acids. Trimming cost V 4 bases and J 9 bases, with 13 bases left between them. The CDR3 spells CASSRQLSGEQFF. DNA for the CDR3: TGTGCCAGTAGTAGACAACTTAGCGGTGAGCAGTTCTTC.

CDR3 amino acids: CASSLGSGGYQETQYF. DNA of the CDR3: TGTGCCAGCAGCCTTGGCTCGGGAGGGTACCAAGAGACCCAGTACTTC. The chain uses TRBV5-4 and TRBJ2-5, with 8 bases identical to TRBD2. Germline V gene sequence: CDR1 SGHNT, CDR2 YYREEE (reference sequence). Unmatched junction bases numbered 8, after V lost 4 bases and J lost 0 bases. This CDR3 has 16 residues.

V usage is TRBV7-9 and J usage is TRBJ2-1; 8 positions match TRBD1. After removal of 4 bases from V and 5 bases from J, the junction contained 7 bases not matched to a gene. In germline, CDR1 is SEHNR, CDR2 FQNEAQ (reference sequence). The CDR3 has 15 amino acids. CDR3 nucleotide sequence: TGTGCCAGCAGCTCGGCTGGGACAGGCAACAATGAGCAGTTCTTC. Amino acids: CASSSAGTGNNEQFF.

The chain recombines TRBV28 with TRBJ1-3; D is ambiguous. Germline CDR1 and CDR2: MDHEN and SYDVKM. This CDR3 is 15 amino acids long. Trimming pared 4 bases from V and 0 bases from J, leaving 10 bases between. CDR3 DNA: TGTGCCAGCAGTTCCCCCACGAGCTCTGGAAACACCATATATTTT. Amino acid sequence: CASSSPTSSGNTIYF.

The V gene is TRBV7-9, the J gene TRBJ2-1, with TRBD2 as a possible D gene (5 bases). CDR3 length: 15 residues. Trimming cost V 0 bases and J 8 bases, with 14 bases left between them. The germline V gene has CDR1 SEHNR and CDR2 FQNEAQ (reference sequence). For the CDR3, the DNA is TGTGCCAGCAGCTTAGCGGCACTAGGAGGCGATGAGCAGTTCTTC. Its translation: CASSLAALGGDEQFF.

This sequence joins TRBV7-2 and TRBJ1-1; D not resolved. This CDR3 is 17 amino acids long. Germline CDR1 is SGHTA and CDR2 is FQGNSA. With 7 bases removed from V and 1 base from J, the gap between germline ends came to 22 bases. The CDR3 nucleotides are TGTGCCAGCATGCGCGTGACGGCTGGAGGGTGGAACACTGAAGCTTTCTTT. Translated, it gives CASMRVTAGGWNTEAFF.

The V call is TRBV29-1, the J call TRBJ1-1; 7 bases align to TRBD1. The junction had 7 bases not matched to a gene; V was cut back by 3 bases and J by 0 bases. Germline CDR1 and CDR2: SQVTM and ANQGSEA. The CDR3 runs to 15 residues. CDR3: CSVEGRGRMNTEAFF. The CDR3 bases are TGCAGCGTTGAGGGCAGGGGGAGAATGAACACTGAAGCTTTCTTT.

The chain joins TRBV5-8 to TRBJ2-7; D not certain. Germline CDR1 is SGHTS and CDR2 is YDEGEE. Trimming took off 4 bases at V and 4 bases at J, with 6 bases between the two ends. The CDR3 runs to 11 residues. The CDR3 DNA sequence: TGTGCCAGCAGCCCCACTTACGAGCAGTACTTC. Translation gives CASSPTYEQYF.

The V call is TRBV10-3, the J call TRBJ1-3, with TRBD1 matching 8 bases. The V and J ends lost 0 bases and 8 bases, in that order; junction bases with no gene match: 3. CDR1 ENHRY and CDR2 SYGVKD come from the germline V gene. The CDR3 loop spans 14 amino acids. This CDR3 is CAISESDRVDTIYF. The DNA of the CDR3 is TGTGCCATCAGTGAGTCGGACAGGGTGGACACCATATATTTT.

CDR3 amino acids: CASSIVGSPRGNEKLFF. CDR3 coding DNA: TGTGCCAGTAGTATAGTGGGGTCTCCGCGAGGGAATGAAAAACTGTTTTTT. V and J are TRBV19 and TRBJ1-4; D gene ambiguous. CDR1 and CDR2 (germline): LNHDA, SQIVND (reference sequence). Trimming shortened V by 1 base and J by 5 bases, and 17 bases separated the two germline ends. CDR3 length: 17 amino acids.

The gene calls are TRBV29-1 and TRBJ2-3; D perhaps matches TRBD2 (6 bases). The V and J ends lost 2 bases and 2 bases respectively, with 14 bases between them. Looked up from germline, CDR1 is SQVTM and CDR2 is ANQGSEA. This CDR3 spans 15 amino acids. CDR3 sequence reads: CSVEPGGVTTDTQYF. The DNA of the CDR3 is TGCAGCGTTGAACCTGGCGGGGTTACCACAGATACGCAGTATTTT.

The CDR3 is CASSPQGASISSNQPQHF. CDR3 bases: TGTGCCAGCAGTCCACAGGGGGCATCCATCTCCAGCAATCAGCCCCAGCATTTT. The rearrangement joins TRBV6-6 to TRBJ1-5; 9 nucleotides agree with TRBD1. Per germline, CDR1 MNHNY and CDR2 SVGAGI (reference sequence). The ends lost 5 bases at V and 1 base at J; junction bases unmatched: 12. CDR3 size: 18 residues.

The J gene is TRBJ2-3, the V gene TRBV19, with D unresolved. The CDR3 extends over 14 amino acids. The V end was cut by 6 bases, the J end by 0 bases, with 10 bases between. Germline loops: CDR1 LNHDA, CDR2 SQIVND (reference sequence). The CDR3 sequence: CASSELSSTDTQYF. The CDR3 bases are TGTGCCAGTAGCGAACTTTCTAGCACAGATACGCAGTATTTT.

The CDR3 DNA reads as TGTGCCAGTAGTCCGGGACAGACGGAAAATCAGCCCCAGCATTTT. Its protein is CASSPGQTENQPQHF. The chain recombines TRBV19 with TRBJ1-5, with 7 bases identical to TRBD1. Germline CDR1 LNHDA, CDR2 SQIVND (reference sequence). Losses at the gene ends were 5 bases for V and 4 bases for J; bases not matched to a gene: 8. The CDR3 has 15 residues.

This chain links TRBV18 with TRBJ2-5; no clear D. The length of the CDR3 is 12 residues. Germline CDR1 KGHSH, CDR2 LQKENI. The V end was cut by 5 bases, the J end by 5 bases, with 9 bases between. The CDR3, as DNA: TGTGCCAGCTCAAAACTGAGGGAGACCCAGTACTTC. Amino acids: CASSKLRETQYF.

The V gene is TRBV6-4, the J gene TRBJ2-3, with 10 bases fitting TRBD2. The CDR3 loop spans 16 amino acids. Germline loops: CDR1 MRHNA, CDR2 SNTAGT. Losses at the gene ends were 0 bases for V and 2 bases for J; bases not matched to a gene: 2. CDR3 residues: CASSDSLAGDTDTQYF. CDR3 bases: TGTGCCAGCAGTGACTCCCTAGCGGGGGACACAGATACGCAGTATTTT.

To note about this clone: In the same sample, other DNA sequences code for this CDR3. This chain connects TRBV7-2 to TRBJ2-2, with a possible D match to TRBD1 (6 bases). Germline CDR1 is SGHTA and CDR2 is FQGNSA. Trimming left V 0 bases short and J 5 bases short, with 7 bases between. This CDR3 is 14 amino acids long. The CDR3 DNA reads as TGTGCCAGCAGCTTAGCAGGGGGAACCGGGGAGCTGTTTTTT. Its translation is CASSLAGGTGELFF.

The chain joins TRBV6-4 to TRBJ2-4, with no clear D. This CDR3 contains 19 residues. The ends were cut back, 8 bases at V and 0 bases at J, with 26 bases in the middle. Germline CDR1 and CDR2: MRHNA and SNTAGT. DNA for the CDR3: TGTGCCAGCCAAACCTCTTCACCTTGGTTACTACTAGCCAAAAACATTCAGTACTTC. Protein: CASQTSSPWLLLAKNIQYF.

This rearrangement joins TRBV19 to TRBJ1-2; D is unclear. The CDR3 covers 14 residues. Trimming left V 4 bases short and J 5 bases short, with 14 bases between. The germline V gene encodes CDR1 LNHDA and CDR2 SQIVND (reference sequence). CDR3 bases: TGTGCCAGTAGTAGGACTAGTGTCTCTTATGGCTACACCTTC. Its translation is CASSRTSVSYGYTF.

CDR3 bases: TGTGCCAGCAAAAATCCCACTGGGCATAATTCACCCCTCCACTTT. Its translation: CASKNPTGHNSPLHF. The rearrangement links TRBV6-5 to TRBJ1-6, with no clear D. This CDR3 has 15 amino acids. Trimming shortened V by 7 bases and J by 5 bases, and 15 bases separated the two germline ends. The germline V gene has CDR1 MNHEY and CDR2 SVGAGI.

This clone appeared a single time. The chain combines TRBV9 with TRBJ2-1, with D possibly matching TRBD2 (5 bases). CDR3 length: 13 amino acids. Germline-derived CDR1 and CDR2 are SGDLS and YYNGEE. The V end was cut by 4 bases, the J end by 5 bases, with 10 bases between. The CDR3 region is CASSLDFHNEQFF. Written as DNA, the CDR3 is TGTGCCAGCAGCCTGGACTTTCACAATGAGCAGTTCTTC.

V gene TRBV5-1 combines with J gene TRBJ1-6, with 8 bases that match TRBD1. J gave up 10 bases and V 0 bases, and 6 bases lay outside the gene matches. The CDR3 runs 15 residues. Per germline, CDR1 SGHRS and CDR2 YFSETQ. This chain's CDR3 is CASSLADRVYSPLHF. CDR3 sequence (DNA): TGCGCCAGCAGCTTGGCGGACAGGGTTTACTCACCCCTCCACTTT.

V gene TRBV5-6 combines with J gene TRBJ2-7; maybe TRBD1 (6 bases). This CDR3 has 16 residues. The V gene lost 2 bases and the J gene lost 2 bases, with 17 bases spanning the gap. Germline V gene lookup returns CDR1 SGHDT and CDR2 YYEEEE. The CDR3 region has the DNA TGTGCCAGCAGCTTTAGGCAGGGGAACTGGGCCTACGAGCAGTACTTC. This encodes CASSFRQGNWAYEQYF.

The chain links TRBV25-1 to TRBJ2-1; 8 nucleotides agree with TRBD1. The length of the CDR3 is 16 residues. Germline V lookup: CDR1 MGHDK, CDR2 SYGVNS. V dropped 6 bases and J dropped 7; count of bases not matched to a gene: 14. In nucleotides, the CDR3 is TGTGCCAGCAGCCAACCCAGGGGGCGGCATGTGAATGAGCAGTTCTTC. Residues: CASSQPRGRHVNEQFF. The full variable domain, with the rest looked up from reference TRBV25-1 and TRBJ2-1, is EADIYQTPRYLVIGTGKKITLECSQTMGHDKMYWYQQDPGMELHLIHYSYGVNSTEKGDLSSESTVSRIRTEHFPLTLESARPSHTSQYLCASSQPRGRHVNEQFFGPGTRLTVL.

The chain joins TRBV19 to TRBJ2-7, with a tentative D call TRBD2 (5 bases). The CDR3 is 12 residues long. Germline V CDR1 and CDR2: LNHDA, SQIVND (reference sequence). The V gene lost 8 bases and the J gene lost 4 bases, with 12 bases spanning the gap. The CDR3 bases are TGTGCCAGTTCAGGACGGACTTACGAGCAGTACTTC. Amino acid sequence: CASSGRTYEQYF. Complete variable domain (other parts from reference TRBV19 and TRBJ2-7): DGGITQSPKYLFRKEGQNVTLSCEQNLNHDAMYWYRQDPGQGLRLIYYSQIVNDFQKGDIAEGYSVSREKKESFPLTVTSAQKNPTAFYLCASSGRTYEQYFGPGTRLTVT.

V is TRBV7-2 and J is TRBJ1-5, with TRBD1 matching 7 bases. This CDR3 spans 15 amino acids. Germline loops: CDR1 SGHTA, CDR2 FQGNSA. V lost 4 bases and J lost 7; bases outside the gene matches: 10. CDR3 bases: TGTGCCAGCAGCTACCTACAGGGGACGGGGCAGCCCCAGCATTTT. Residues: CASSYLQGTGQPQHF.

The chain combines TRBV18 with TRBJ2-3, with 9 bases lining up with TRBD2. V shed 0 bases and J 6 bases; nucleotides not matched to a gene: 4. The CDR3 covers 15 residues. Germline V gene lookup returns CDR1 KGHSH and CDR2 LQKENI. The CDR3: CASSPPSSGRDTQYF. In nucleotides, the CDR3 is TGTGCCAGCTCACCACCGTCCAGCGGGAGGGATACGCAGTATTTT.

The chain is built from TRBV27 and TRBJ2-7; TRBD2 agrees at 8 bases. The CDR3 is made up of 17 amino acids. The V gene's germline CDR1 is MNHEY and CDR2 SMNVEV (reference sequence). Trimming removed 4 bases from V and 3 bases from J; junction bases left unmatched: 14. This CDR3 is CASSSTPISGAYYEQYF. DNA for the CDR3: TGTGCCAGCAGTTCCACCCCCATTAGCGGGGCCTACTACGAGCAGTACTTC.

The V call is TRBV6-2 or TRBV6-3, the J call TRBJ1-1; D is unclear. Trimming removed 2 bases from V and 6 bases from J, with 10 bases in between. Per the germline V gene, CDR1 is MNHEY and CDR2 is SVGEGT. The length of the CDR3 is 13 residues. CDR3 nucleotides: TGTGCCAGCAGTTACCGGGAGCATGCTGAAGCTTTCTTT. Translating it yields CASSYREHAEAFF.

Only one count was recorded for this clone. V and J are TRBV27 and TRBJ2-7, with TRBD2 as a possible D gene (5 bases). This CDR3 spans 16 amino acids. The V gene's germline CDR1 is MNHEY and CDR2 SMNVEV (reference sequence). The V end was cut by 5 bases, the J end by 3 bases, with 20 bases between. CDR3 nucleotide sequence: TGTGCCAGCAGTCCAACGACTGAACTCGGGAACTACGAGCAGTACTTC. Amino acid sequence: CASSPTTELGNYEQYF.